Sequencing of this TCR beta chain was carried out in a study of blood T cell repertoires in COVID-19. Across the whole study: COVID-19 samples from acute and convalescent phases originated in the United States, Italy and Spain. PBMCs, B-cell-depleted T cells, or T cells provided the cDNA or gDNA that made up the material.

In the original workflow: For nucleated cells, counts were estimated from reference gene primer amplification. The data were produced by immunoSEQ multiplex PCR, yet TCRdb's version contains in-frame clones alone and is incomplete. V, J and clone size are taken as reported in that table, and D and trimming were inferred from the DNA itself. Of about 150,000 clones detected, around 83% appear once; the ten largest clones hold 12%. This CDR3 has 13 residues. Germline V gene sequence: CDR1 SGHRS, CDR2 YFSETQ. Trimming pared 3 bases from V and 8 bases from J, leaving 14 bases between. Patients of the Seattle cohort, enrolled during active infection, were followed longitudinally.

The receptor's source is a woman aged 60-75 years with COVID-19, enrolled during active disease. This rearrangement joins TRBV5-1 to TRBJ1-2, with D possibly matching TRBD1 (6 bases). The sequenced material came from peripheral blood. The CDR3 sequence is CASSSGGGKGYTF. For the CDR3, the DNA is TGCGCCAGCAGCTCGGGAGGGGGTAAGGGCTACACCTTC.